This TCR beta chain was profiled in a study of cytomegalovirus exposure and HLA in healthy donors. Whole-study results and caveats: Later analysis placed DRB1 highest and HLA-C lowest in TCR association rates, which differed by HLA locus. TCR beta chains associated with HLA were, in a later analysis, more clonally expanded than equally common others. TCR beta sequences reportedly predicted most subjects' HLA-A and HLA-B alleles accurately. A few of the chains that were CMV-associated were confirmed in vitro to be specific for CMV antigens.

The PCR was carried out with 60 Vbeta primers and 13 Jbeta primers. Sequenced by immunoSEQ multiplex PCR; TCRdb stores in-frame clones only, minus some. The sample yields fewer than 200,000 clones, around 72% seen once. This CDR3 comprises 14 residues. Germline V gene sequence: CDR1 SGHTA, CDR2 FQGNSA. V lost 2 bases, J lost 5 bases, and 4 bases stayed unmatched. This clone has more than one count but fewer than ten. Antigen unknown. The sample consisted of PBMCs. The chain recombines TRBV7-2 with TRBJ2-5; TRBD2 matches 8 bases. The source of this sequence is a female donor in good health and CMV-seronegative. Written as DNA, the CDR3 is TGTGCCAGCAGCTTAACTCCGGGAGGGGAGACCCAGTACTTC. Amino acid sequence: CASSLTPGGETQYF. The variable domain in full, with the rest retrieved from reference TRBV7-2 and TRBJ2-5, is GAGVSQSPSNKVTEKGKDVELRCDPISGHTALYWYRQSLGQGLEFLIYFQGNSAPDKSGLPSDRFSAERTGGSVSTLTIQRTQQEDSAVYLCASSLTPGGETQYFGPGTRLLVL.